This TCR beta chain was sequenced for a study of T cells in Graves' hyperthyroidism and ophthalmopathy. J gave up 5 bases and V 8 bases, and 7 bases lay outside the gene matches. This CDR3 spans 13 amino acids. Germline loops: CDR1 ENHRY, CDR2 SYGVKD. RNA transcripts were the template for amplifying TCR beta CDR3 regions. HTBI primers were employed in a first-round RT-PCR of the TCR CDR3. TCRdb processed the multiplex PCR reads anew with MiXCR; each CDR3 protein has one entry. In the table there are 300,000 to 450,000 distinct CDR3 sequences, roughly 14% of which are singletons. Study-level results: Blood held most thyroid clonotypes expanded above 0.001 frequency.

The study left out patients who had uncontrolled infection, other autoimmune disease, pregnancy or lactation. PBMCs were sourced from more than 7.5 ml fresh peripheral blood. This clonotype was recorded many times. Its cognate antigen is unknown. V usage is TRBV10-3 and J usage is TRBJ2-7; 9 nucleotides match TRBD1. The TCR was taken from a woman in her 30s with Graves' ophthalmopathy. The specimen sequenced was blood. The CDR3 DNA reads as TGTGCCATCTCCGGACAGGGGCTGAACGAGCAGTACTTC. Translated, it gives CAISGQGLNEQYF.